The following is a T cell receptor (beta chain) sequence with its context. Its antigen is still unknown. This sample was taken from a study of T cell responses to AZD1222 COVID-19 vaccine. V trimming: 4 bases; J trimming: 5 bases; junction bases outside the gene matches: 5. Germline V gene sequence: CDR1 SQVTM, CDR2 ANQGSEA. The CDR3 totals 13 residues. Overall study findings and caveats: Nearly half of spike-specific TCRs reportedly target unmutated variant regions. Just six or seven AZD1222 recipients tested seropositive at baseline.

Using immunoSEQ multiplex PCR, the repertoire was profiled, and TCRdb retains in-frame clones only, with some absent. Counted here are some 140,000 clones, about 92% occurring once; the ten biggest clones make up about 3%. The genes are TRBV29-1 and TRBJ2-3; 8 nucleotides line up with TRBD2. The TCR was taken from an adult in good health. The sample in question was peripheral blood, obtained on day 0 of AZD1222 vaccination. DNA of the CDR3: TGCAGCGTTGGAAGACGGGAGGGAGATACGCAGTATTTT. Amino acids: CSVGRREGDTQYF.